This T cell receptor (beta chain) comes out of a study of vaccination effects on CD4 cells after COVID-19. With the ViraFEST assay, the study expanded antigen-specific CD4+ T cells using viral peptide pools, then sequenced them. Cells that had been cultured for 9 to 10 days were the source of isolated CD4+ T cells. Participants completed two doses of the BNT162b2 or mRNA-1273 vaccine. Trimming took 0 bases from V and 2 from J, leaving 15 bases between them. This CDR3 contains 17 residues. Germline V gives CDR1 SGHDT, CDR2 YYEEEE. Generated by immunoSEQ multiplex PCR, the TCRdb table keeps only in-frame clones and is missing some. The table records approximately 31,000 clones, 72% of them present only once. In the case of this clone: Antigen: not known.

Sequencing used CD4+ T cells from PBMCs cultured with HCoV-229E spike peptides, obtained after COVID-19 vaccination. The clonotype comes from a human donor who received a COVID-19 vaccine. The chain couples TRBV5-6 to TRBJ1-5; TRBD1 is a possible D gene (5 bases). This chain's CDR3 is CASSLARTQGGNQPQHF. CDR3 coding DNA: TGTGCCAGCAGCTTGGCCCGCACGCAGGGTGGCAATCAGCCCCAGCATTTT.